The count of the clone carrying this T cell receptor (beta chain) is one. TCRdb's table, derived via immunoSEQ multiplex PCR, lists solely in-frame clones and lacks some. This table has about 73,000 clones, roughly nine tenths appearing once. These data are taken from a study of technical replicates of blood from a handful of donors. Germline V gene data show CDR1 as ENHRY and CDR2 as SYGVKD. V was clipped by 6 bases and J by 2 bases, with 12 bases between them. CDR3 length: 14 amino acids. Sequencing used PBMCs. The sequence was obtained from a human donor in good health. Some clones in this sample may be carry-over from other donors' samples. The chain is built from TRBV10-3 and TRBJ2-3; TRBD1 is a possible D gene (6 bases). The CDR3 nucleotides read TGTGCCATCAGCAAAACAGGGTTCACAGATACGCAGTATTTT. Its translation is CAISKTGFTDTQYF.